The T cell receptor beta chain under discussion was sequenced for a study of shared clonotypes between healthy human individuals. The table came from immunoSEQ multiplex PCR; TCRdb's copy has only in-frame clones and leaves some out. The table includes some 1.5 million clones, around 97% detected once. Germline V gene sequence: CDR1 SGHDT, CDR2 YYEEEE. This CDR3 has 14 residues. With 7 bases removed from V and 4 bases from J, the gap between germline ends came to 14 bases. The sequencing input was naive CD4+ T cells sorted from blood. The subset denotes: CD45RA+ positively selected. The receptor was isolated from a man younger than 40 in good health. The chain joins TRBV5-6 to TRBJ2-2, with a tentative D call TRBD1 (6 bases). CDR3 in DNA: TGTGCCAGCCGACGGACAGCCGGCACCGGGGAGCTGTTTTTT. Its translation: CASRRTAGTGELFF.